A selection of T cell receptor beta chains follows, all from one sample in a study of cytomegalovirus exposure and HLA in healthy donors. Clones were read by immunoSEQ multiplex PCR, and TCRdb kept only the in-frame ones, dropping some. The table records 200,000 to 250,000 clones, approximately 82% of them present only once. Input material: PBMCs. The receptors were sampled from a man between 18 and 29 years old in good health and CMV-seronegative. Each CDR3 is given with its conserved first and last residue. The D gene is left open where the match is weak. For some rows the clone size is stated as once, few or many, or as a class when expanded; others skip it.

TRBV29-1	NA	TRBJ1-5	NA	CSVVVGASKPQHF	TGCAGCGTTGTCGTGGGGGCATCGAAGCCCCAGCATTTT
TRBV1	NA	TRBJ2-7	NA	CTSSQEGPGLPSYEQYF	TGCACCAGCAGCCAAGAGGGTCCCGGACTCCCCTCCTACGAGCAGTACTTC
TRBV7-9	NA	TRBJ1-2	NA	CASSPGQQF	TGTGCCAGCAGCCCGGGACAACAATTC
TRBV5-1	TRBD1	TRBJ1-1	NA	CASSWVTGANTEAFF	TGCGCCAGCAGCTGGGTAACAGGGGCGAACACTGAAGCTTTCTTT
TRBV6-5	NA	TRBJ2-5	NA	CASSYGSQGLGETQYF	TGTGCCAGCAGTTACGGTTCGCAGGGGCTGGGGGAGACCCAGTACTTC
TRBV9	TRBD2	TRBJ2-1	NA	CASSVRGSGRGDEQFF	TGTGCCAGCAGCGTCCGGGGAAGCGGGAGGGGCGATGAGCAGTTCTTC
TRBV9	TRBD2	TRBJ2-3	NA	CASSPQSGVLTQYF	TGTGCCAGCAGCCCCCAGAGCGGGGTGCTTACGCAGTATTTT
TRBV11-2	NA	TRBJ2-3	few	CASSQRGTDTQYF	TGTGCCAGCAGCCAGAGGGGCACAGATACGCAGTATTTT
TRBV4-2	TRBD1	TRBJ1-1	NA	CASSQPTGLENTEAFF	TGTGCCAGCAGCCAACCGACAGGGCTGGAGAACACTGAAGCTTTCTTT
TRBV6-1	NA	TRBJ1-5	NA	CASSAGIYSNQPQHF	TGTGCCAGCAGTGCGGGGATTTATAGCAATCAGCCCCAGCATTTT
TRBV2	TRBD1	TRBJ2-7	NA	CASINRDRRYEQYF	TGTGCCAGCATCAACCGGGACAGACGGTACGAGCAGTACTTC